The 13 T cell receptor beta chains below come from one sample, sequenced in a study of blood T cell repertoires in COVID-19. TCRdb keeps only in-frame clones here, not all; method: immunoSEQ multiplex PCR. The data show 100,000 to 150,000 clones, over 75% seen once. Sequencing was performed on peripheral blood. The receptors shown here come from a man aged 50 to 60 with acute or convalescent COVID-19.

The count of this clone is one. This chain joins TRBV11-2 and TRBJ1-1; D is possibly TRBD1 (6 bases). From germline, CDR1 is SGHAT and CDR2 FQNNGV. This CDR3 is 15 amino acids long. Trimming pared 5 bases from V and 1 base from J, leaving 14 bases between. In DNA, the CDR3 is TGTGCCAGCAGCCTAGGGGGGGGAGCGAACACTGAAGCTTTCTTT. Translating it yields CASSLGGGANTEAFF.

CDR3 in amino acids: CASNQGRRTGGSSTDTQYF. CDR3 bases: TGTGCCAGCAACCAAGGCCGCCGGACAGGGGGCAGTAGCACAGATACGCAGTATTTT. V usage is TRBV6-7 and J usage is TRBJ2-3; 11 bases align to TRBD1. TRBV6-7 is identified as an open reading frame with a role that is uncertain. J gave up 0 bases and V 7 bases, and 15 bases lay outside the gene matches. The CDR3 loop spans 19 amino acids.

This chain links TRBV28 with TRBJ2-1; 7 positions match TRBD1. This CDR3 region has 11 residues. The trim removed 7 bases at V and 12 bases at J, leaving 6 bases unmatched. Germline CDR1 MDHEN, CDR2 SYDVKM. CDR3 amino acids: CASTQTGMQFF. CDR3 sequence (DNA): TGTGCCAGCACCCAGACAGGGATGCAGTTCTTC.

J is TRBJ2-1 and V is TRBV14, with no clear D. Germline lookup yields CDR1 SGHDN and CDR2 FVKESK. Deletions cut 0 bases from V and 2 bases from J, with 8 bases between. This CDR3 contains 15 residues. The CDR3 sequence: CASSQDGFTYNEQFF. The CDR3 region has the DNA TGTGCCAGCAGCCAAGACGGGTTTACCTACAATGAGCAGTTCTTC. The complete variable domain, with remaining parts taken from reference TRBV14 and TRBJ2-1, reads EAGVTQFPSHSVIEKGQTVTLRCDPISGHDNLYWYRRVMGKEIKFLLHFVKESKQDESGMPNNRFLAERTGGTYSTLKVQPAELEDSGVYFCASSQDGFTYNEQFFGPGTRLTVL.

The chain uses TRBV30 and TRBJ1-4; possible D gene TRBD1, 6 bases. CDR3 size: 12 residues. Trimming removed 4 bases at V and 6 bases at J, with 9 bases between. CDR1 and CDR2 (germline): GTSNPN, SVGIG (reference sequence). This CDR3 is CAWKGDHEKLFF. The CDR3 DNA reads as TGTGCCTGGAAGGGGGACCATGAAAAACTGTTTTTT. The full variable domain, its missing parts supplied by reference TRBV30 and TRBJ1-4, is SQTIHQWPATLVQPVGSPLSLECTVEGTSNPNLYWYRQAAGRGLQLLFYSVGIGQISSEVPQNLSASRPQDRQFILSSKKLLLSDSGFYLCAWKGDHEKLFFGSGTQLSVL.

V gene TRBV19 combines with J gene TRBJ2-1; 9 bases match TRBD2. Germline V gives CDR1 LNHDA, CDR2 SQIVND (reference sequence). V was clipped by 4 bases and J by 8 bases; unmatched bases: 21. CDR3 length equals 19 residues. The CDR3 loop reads CASSTPRLLAGVQPYEQFF. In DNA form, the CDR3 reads TGTGCCAGTAGTACCCCCCGACTATTAGCGGGAGTTCAACCCTATGAGCAGTTCTTC.

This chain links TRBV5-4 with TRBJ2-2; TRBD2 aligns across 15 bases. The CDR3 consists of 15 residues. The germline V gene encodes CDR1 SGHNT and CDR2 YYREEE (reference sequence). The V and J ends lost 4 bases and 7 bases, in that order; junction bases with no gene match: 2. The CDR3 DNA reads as TGTGCCAGCAGCATGGGACTAGCGGGAGGCGGGGAGCTGTTTTTT. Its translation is CASSMGLAGGGELFF.

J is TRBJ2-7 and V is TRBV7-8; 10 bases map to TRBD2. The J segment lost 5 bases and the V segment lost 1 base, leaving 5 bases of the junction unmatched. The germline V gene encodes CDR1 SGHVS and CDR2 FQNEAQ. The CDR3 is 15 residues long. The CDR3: CASSLELAGGHEQYF. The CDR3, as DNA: TGTGCCAGCAGCTTAGAATTAGCGGGAGGCCACGAGCAGTACTTC.

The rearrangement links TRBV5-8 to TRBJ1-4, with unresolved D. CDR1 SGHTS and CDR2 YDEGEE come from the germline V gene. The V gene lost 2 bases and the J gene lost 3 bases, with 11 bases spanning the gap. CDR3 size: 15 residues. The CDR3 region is CASSLVRGANEKLFF. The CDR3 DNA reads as TGTGCCAGCAGCTTAGTGCGCGGGGCTAATGAAAAACTGTTTTTT. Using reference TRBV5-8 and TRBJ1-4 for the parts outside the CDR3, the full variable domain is EAGVTQSPTHLIKTRGQQATLRCSPISGHTSVYWYQQALGLGLQFLLWYDEGEERNRGNFPPRFSGRQFPNYSSELNVNALELEDSALYLCASSLVRGANEKLFFGSGTQLSVL.

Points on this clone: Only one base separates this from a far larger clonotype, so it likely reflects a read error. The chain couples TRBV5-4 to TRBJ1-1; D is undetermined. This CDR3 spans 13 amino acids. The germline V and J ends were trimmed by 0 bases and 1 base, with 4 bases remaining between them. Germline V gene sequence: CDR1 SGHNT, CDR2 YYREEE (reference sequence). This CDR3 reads CASSLAGNTEAFF. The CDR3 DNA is TGTGCCAGCAGCTTGGCCGGGAACACTGAAGCTTTCTTT.

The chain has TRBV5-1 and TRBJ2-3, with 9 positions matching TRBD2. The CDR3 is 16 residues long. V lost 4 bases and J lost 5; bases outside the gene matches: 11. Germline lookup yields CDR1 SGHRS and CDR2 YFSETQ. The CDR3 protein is CASSPGAGGRGDTQYF. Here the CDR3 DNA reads TGCGCCAGCAGCCCCGGAGCGGGAGGTCGTGGAGATACGCAGTATTTT.

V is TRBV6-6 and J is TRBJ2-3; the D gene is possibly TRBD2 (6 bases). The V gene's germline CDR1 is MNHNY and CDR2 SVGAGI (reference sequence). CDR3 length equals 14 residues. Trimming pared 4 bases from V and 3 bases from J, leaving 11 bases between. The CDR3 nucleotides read TGTGCCAGCAGTTCGGGGGAACTAACAGATACGCAGTATTTT. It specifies CASSSGELTDTQYF.

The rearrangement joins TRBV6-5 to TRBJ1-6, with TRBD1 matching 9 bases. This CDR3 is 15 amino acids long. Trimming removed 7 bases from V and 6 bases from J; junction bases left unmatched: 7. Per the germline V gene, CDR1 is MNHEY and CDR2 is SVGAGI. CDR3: CASNPDRGVNSPLHF. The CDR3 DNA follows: TGTGCCAGCAACCCCGACAGGGGGGTTAATTCACCCCTCCACTTT.